These T cell receptor beta chains were read from a single sample in a study of blood T cell repertoires in COVID-19. The method was immunoSEQ multiplex PCR; TCRdb's version includes in-frame clones alone and lacks a portion of them. The data show about 250,000 clones, about 91% seen once. The sequenced sample was peripheral blood. These receptors were obtained from an elderly man with acute or convalescent COVID-19. The CDR3 runs from the conserved cysteine through the conserved F or W. Each record gives: J gene, clone size, D gene, V gene, CDR3 length, CDR3 DNA, CDR3 protein. The D gene is left open where the match is weak. Expanded clones are given a class, and other clones once, few, many or no size at all.

J: TRBJ2-4
size: NA
D: TRBD1
V: TRBV9
length: 15
DNA: TGTGCCAGCAGCCCAGGGACAGCAGCCAAAAACATTCAGTACTTC
CDR3: CASSPGTAAKNIQYF

J: TRBJ2-7
size: once
D: TRBD1
V: TRBV3-1/TRBV3-2
length: 17
DNA: TGTGCCAGCAGCCAAGAATCCAGGGGGCAGAGTTCCTACGAGCAGTACTTC
CDR3: CASSQESRGQSSYEQYF

J: TRBJ1-2
size: few
D: TRBD1
V: TRBV2
length: 13
DNA: TGTGCCAGCATGATTGACAGGGTAAATGGCTACACCTTC
CDR3: CASMIDRVNGYTF

J: TRBJ2-2
size: once
D: NA
V: TRBV5-5
length: 15
DNA: TGTGCCAGCAGCTTGCCTACTTCGAACACCGGGGAGCTGTTTTTT
CDR3: CASSLPTSNTGELFF

J: TRBJ1-1
size: NA
D: NA
V: TRBV28
length: 12
DNA: TGTGCCAGCAGTTTAGCAACTTCAGAAGCTTTCTTT
CDR3: CASSLATSEAFF

J: TRBJ1-3
size: NA
D: TRBD1
V: TRBV7-3
length: 15
DNA: TGTGCCAGCAGCCCTGGGACAGGAGGGAGAAACACCATATATTTT
CDR3: CASSPGTGGRNTIYF

J: TRBJ2-7
size: once
D: NA
V: TRBV18
length: 12
DNA: TGTGCCAGCTCACCCGGAGACTACGAGCAGTACTTC
CDR3: CASSPGDYEQYF

J: TRBJ2-1
size: NA
D: TRBD2
V: TRBV6-4
length: 16
DNA: TGTGCCAGCAGTGACTGGGCTAGCGGGGGTAACAATGAGCAGTTCTTC
CDR3: CASSDWASGGNNEQFF

J: TRBJ1-5
size: NA
D: NA
V: TRBV19
length: 14
DNA: TGTGCCAGTAGTAGTACAGGGATGAATCAGCCCCAGCATTTT
CDR3: CASSSTGMNQPQHF

J: TRBJ1-1
size: NA
D: TRBD1
V: TRBV4-3
length: 14
DNA: TGCGCCAGCAGCCTAACTACAGGGGGCACTGAAGCTTTCTTT
CDR3: CASSLTTGGTEAFF

J: TRBJ1-4
size: NA
D: NA
V: TRBV9
length: 14
DNA: TGTGCCAGCAGCGTAGGGAATGAGGATGAAAAACTGTTTTTT
CDR3: CASSVGNEDEKLFF

J: TRBJ1-5
size: few
D: NA
V: TRBV19
length: 16
DNA: TGTGCCAGCCGAAAGGAGGCACTTTATAGCAATCAGCCCCAGCATTTT
CDR3: CASRKEALYSNQPQHF

J: TRBJ1-2
size: NA
D: NA
V: TRBV6-5
length: 14
DNA: TGTGCCAGCAGTTACTCTCGTCAGCGGCTTCTTCTATTCTTC
CDR3: CASSYSRQRLLLFF

J: TRBJ2-7
size: NA
D: NA
V: TRBV19
length: 13
DNA: TGTGCCAGTAGTACCGCCAGGTCCGCCGAGCAGTACTTC
CDR3: CASSTARSAEQYF

J: TRBJ2-7
size: NA
D: TRBD2
V: TRBV6-6
length: 15
DNA: TGTGCCAGCAGTTACCGCGGGAGCGGGGGCCGCGAGCAGTACTTC
CDR3: CASSYRGSGGREQYF

J: TRBJ1-1
size: few
D: NA
V: TRBV7-7
length: 16
DNA: TGTGCCAGCAGCGCCCTCAACAGTGGCCTGAACACTGAAGCTTTCTTT
CDR3: CASSALNSGLNTEAFF

J: TRBJ2-3
size: NA
D: TRBD1
V: TRBV5-1
length: 16
DNA: TGCGCCAGCAGCCTAACAGGGGTTCGCGGCACAGATACGCAGTATTTT
CDR3: CASSLTGVRGTDTQYF

J: TRBJ2-7
size: once
D: NA
V: TRBV5-1
length: 13
DNA: TGCGCCAGCAGCTTGTCCCAGACCTACGAGCAGTACTTC
CDR3: CASSLSQTYEQYF

J: TRBJ2-5
size: NA
D: TRBD2
V: TRBV24-1
length: 14
DNA: TGTGCCACCAGTGACCCAGCGGGATCAGGGACCCAGTACTTC
CDR3: CATSDPAGSGTQYF

J: TRBJ2-3
size: NA
D: TRBD2
V: TRBV5-4
length: 14
DNA: TGTGCCAGCAGCTTCGGAGGCGGGGGAGATACGCAGTATTTT
CDR3: CASSFGGGGDTQYF

J: TRBJ2-3
size: NA
D: TRBD1
V: TRBV5-1
length: 14
DNA: TGCGCCAGCAGCTCAGGGACAGGGGGGGATACGCAGTATTTT
CDR3: CASSSGTGGDTQYF

J: TRBJ2-1
size: NA
D: NA
V: TRBV19
length: 13
DNA: TGTGCCAGTAGTATTTTACAGGGCAATGAGCAGTTCTTC
CDR3: CASSILQGNEQFF

J: TRBJ2-3
size: NA
D: TRBD2
V: TRBV15
length: 15
DNA: TGTGCCACCAGCAGGCCGGGACTAGCAGGGGATACGCAGTATTTT
CDR3: CATSRPGLAGDTQYF

J: TRBJ1-2
size: NA
D: NA
V: TRBV9
length: 15
DNA: TGTGCCAGCAGCGTAGAGGTCCAGGGAGGGTATGGCTACACCTTC
CDR3: CASSVEVQGGYGYTF

J: TRBJ2-1
size: NA
D: TRBD2
V: TRBV24-1
length: 16
DNA: TGTGCCACCAGTGATTTAGCGCTAGCGGGAAGAAATGAGCAGTTCTTC
CDR3: CATSDLALAGRNEQFF

J: TRBJ2-4
size: NA
D: NA
V: TRBV7-2
length: 15
DNA: TGTGCCAGCAGCTCAAAGGAGGGTACCAAAAACATTCAGTACTTC
CDR3: CASSSKEGTKNIQYF

J: TRBJ2-4
size: NA
D: TRBD2
V: TRBV19
length: 14
DNA: TGTGCCAGTAGTCCGGGGGGAGCCAAAAACATTCAGTACTTC
CDR3: CASSPGGAKNIQYF

J: TRBJ1-1
size: NA
D: TRBD1
V: TRBV3-1/TRBV3-2
length: 14
DNA: TGTGCCAGCAGCCAAGAGGACAGGGATACTGAAGCTTTCTTT
CDR3: CASSQEDRDTEAFF